This T cell receptor beta chain was profiled in a study of shared clonotypes between healthy human individuals. The protocol was immunoSEQ multiplex PCR, while the TCRdb copy is restricted to in-frame clones and leaves out a portion. The sample lists a few hundred thousand clones, about 65% occurring once. Study-wide findings and caveats: Represented diversity (both genetic and exposure-history) was limited by the small number of donors. Compared with clonotypes that all four donors shared, non-shared clonotypes had lower generation probabilities. Naive CD4 clonotypes overlapped across a few donors at approximately 5.3%. Though the depth was large, rarefaction showed that sorted-subset sequencing was incomplete.

A remark on this clone: Antigen specificity is unknown.

The source is a man younger than 40 in good health. The sample consisted of memory CD4+ T cells sorted from blood. Sample subset: CD45RA-negative fraction.

CDR3 nucleotides: TGTGCCAGCCAAGTAGGCAGGGGGCGCTTCGGGGAGCTGTTTTTT. Translated, it gives CASQVGRGRFGELFF. The rearrangement uses TRBV2 and TRBJ2-2; 8 positions agree with TRBD1. Germline V gene data show CDR1 as SNHLY and CDR2 as FYNNEI. V shed 8 bases, J shed 7 bases, and the junction held 12 bases outside the gene matches. This CDR3 contains 15 residues. Combining the CDR3 with reference TRBV2 and TRBJ2-2 gives the whole variable domain EPEVTQTPSHQVTQMGQEVILRCVPISNHLYFYWYRQILGQKVEFLVSFYNNEISEKSEIFDDQFSVERPDGSNFTLKIRSTKLEDSAMYFCASQVGRGRFGELFFGEGSRLTVL.